Below, 29 T cell receptor beta chains from the same sample are listed, as sequenced in a study of early T cells in non-severe SARS-CoV-2 infection. Each CDR3 protein is one row after TCRdb ran MiXCR on the 5' RACE reads. The sample lists fewer than 30,000 distinct CDR3 sequences, approximately 4.5% seen once, with 15% to 18% in the top ten. Sequencing was done on a sample of whole blood. The receptors here all came from an adult who was a healthcare worker with PCR-confirmed SARS-CoV-2 infection or an uninfected control (not recorded which).

This clonotype was recorded many times. The gene calls are TRBV27 and TRBJ2-1; D gene uncertain. The CDR3 length is 14 residues. Germline-derived CDR1 and CDR2 are MNHEY and SMNVEV (reference sequence). Trimming removed 2 bases from V and 2 bases from J, with 7 bases in between. The CDR3 is CASSLVSTYNEQFF. The CDR3 nucleotides read TGTGCCAGCAGTTTAGTTTCGACCTACAATGAGCAGTTCTTC.

There are many counts of this clonotype. V is TRBV2 and J is TRBJ2-7; 9 bases align to TRBD1. Germline loops: CDR1 SNHLY, CDR2 FYNNEI. This CDR3 spans 14 amino acids. J gave up 5 bases and V 7 bases, and 9 bases lay outside the gene matches. CDR3 protein: CASIPGTGLNEQYF. Here the CDR3 DNA reads TGTGCCAGCATCCCCGGGACAGGGTTAAACGAGCAGTACTTC.

This clonotype was seen many times. The chain carries TRBV28 and TRBJ2-7; TRBD2 matches 11 bases. The CDR3 spans 15 residues. CDR1 is MDHEN and CDR2 is SYDVKM in the germline V gene. V lost 5 bases to trimming and J lost 5 bases; unmatched junction nucleotides: 8. CDR3 in amino acids: CASSTPSGGNDEQYF. Here the CDR3 DNA reads TGTGCCAGCAGTACCCCTAGCGGGGGGAACGACGAGCAGTACTTC.

This clonotype was found many times. The chain employs TRBV7-3 and TRBJ1-1, with TRBD1 as a possible D gene (5 bases). Germline V lookup: CDR1 SGHTA, CDR2 FQGTGA. This CDR3 region has 16 residues. V dropped 2 bases and J dropped 0 bases, with 13 bases sitting between them. DNA of the CDR3: TGTGCCAGCAGCTTAGCCCCCCCGGGACTGAACACTGAAGCTTTCTTT. Protein: CASSLAPPGLNTEAFF. Full variable domain (missing parts from reference TRBV7-3 and TRBJ1-1): GAGVSQTPSNKVTEKGKYVELRCDPISGHTALYWYRQSLGQGPEFLIYFQGTGAADDSGLPNDRFFAVRPEGSVSTLKIQRTERGDSAVYLCASSLAPPGLNTEAFFGQGTRLTVV.

This clonotype is labeled medium-sized. V usage is TRBV4-1 and J usage is TRBJ1-4; D remains ambiguous. There are 15 residues in the CDR3. V lost 4 bases and J lost 0, with 9 bases in between. Germline V gene lookup returns CDR1 MGHRA and CDR2 YSYEKL. CDR3 in amino acids: CASSRTGATNEKLFF. In DNA form, the CDR3 reads TGCGCCAGCAGCCGAACCGGTGCAACTAATGAAAAACTGTTTTTT.

This clonotype was found many times. The J gene is TRBJ2-1, the V gene TRBV7-9; 9 nucleotides match TRBD2. The V and J ends lost 3 bases and 7 bases, in that order; junction bases with no gene match: 4. Germline V lookup: CDR1 SEHNR, CDR2 FQNEAQ (reference sequence). There are 14 residues in the CDR3. The CDR3 loop is CASSFSGGRNEQFF. The DNA of the CDR3 is TGTGCCAGCAGCTTTAGCGGGGGCAGGAATGAGCAGTTCTTC.

This clonotype was detected many times. The CDR3: CASSYGRGAYNSPLHF. The DNA of the CDR3 is TGTGCCAGCAGTTACGGAAGGGGAGCGTATAATTCACCCCTCCACTTT. The chain recombines TRBV6-5 with TRBJ1-6; TRBD1 is a possible D gene (5 bases). V lost 2 bases and J lost 4, with 12 bases in between. Germline V CDR1 and CDR2: MNHEY, SVGAGI. The CDR3 sequence is 16 residues long.

The chain carries TRBV15 and TRBJ2-1; 14 bases agree with TRBD2. The CDR3 totals 21 residues. The germline V gene encodes CDR1 LNHNV and CDR2 YYDKDF (reference sequence). The junction had 15 bases not matched to a gene; V was cut back by 0 bases and J by 5 bases. The CDR3 nucleotides are TGTGCCACCAGCAGAGATCGCGGAGGGGTGGAGACTAGCGGGAGGGACAATGAGCAGTTCTTC. Residues: CATSRDRGGVETSGRDNEQFF.

This clonotype was seen many times. Here the CDR3 DNA reads TGTGCCAGCAGCTTATTCGGGACAGGGGAACCAAATGAGCAGTTCTTC. Translation gives CASSLFGTGEPNEQFF. V and J are TRBV7-9 and TRBJ2-1, with 10 bases matching TRBD1. The CDR3 contains 16 residues. J was trimmed by 7 bases and V by 2 bases; bases with no gene match: 8. The germline V gene has CDR1 SEHNR and CDR2 FQNEAQ (reference sequence).

This clonotype was detected a few times. The V and J genes are TRBV5-4 and TRBJ2-5; D ambiguous. Germline-derived CDR1 and CDR2 are SGHNT and YYREEE (reference sequence). The ends were cut back, 2 bases at V and 6 bases at J, with 8 bases in the middle. CDR3 length: 12 residues. This chain's CDR3 is CASSLAQQTQYF. Here the CDR3 DNA reads TGTGCCAGCAGCTTAGCGCAACAGACCCAGTACTTC.

The rearrangement uses TRBV20-1 and TRBJ2-7; no definite D call. This CDR3 contains 14 residues. V lost 0 bases and J 3 bases, leaving 12 bases between the germline ends. CDR1 and CDR2 (germline): DFQATT, SNEGSKA (reference sequence). The CDR3 nucleotides read TGCAGTGCTAGAGATCTCATGACCAACTACGAGCAGTACTTC. Its translation is CSARDLMTNYEQYF.

This clonotype was counted ten times or more. CDR3 amino acids: CASSPSGVYNEQFF. CDR3 in DNA: TGTGCCAGCAGCCCGAGCGGGGTCTACAATGAGCAGTTCTTC. This chain connects TRBV5-6 to TRBJ2-1, with TRBD2 identical over 7 bases. This CDR3 region has 14 residues. CDR1 and CDR2 (germline): SGHDT, YYEEEE. The J segment lost 3 bases and the V segment lost 4 bases, leaving 4 bases of the junction unmatched.

The rearrangement uses TRBV20-1 and TRBJ2-3, with TRBD2 matching over 7 bases. CDR1 and CDR2 (germline): DFQATT, SNEGSKA (reference sequence). Unmatched junction bases numbered 10, after V lost 5 bases and J lost 2 bases. This CDR3 has 15 amino acids. In DNA form, the CDR3 reads TGCAGTGCTCTCCGACTAGCCTCTTCCACAGATACGCAGTATTTT. Encoded protein: CSALRLASSTDTQYF.

This clonotype was observed many times. The chain employs TRBV5-1 and TRBJ2-1; a possible D gene is TRBD1 (7 bases). CDR1 is SGHRS and CDR2 is YFSETQ in the germline V gene. V shed 1 base and J shed 6 bases, with 14 bases lying between them. This CDR3 contains 15 residues. The CDR3 DNA reads as TGCGCCAGCAGCTTGAGGCCAGGGGGAGGCAATGAGCAGTTCTTC. Its translation: CASSLRPGGGNEQFF.

This clonotype was counted between two and nine times. The rearrangement links TRBV7-3 to TRBJ2-1, with D possibly being TRBD1 or TRBD2 (5 bases each). V gave up 5 bases and J gave up 9 bases, with 14 bases separating them. In germline, CDR1 is SGHTA, CDR2 FQGTGA. This CDR3 region has 13 residues. This chain's CDR3 is CASSKGTTAEQFF. The CDR3 nucleotides are TGTGCCAGCAGCAAAGGGACGACCGCTGAGCAGTTCTTC.

This clonotype has a handful of counts. This chain links TRBV28 with TRBJ2-5, with 7 bases aligning to TRBD2. The trim removed 5 bases at V and 5 bases at J, leaving 8 bases unmatched. Germline CDR1 reads MDHEN; CDR2 reads SYDVKM. CDR3 length: 14 amino acids. The CDR3 spells CASSPRGRAETQYF. The CDR3 bases are TGTGCCAGCAGTCCCCGAGGGAGGGCCGAGACCCAGTACTTC. The whole variable domain, filled in from reference TRBV28 and TRBJ2-5, reads DVKVTQSSRYLVKRTGEKVFLECVQDMDHENMFWYRQDPGLGLRLIYFSYDVKMKEKGDIPEGYSVSREKKERFSLILESASTNQTSMYLCASSPRGRAETQYFGPGTRLLVL.

This clonotype was picked up a small number of times. The genes are TRBV6-5 and TRBJ2-7, with 7 bases aligning to TRBD2. Looked up from germline, CDR1 is MNHEY and CDR2 is SVGAGI. This CDR3 is 16 amino acids long. Losses at the gene ends were 0 bases for V and 2 bases for J; bases not matched to a gene: 7. The CDR3 DNA reads as TGTGCCAGCAGTTACTCGAGGCTAGCGGAAGCCTACGAGCAGTACTTC. It codes for CASSYSRLAEAYEQYF.

This clonotype is labeled medium-sized (0.01 to 0.1%). The CDR3 sequence: CATSDLRGPTGELFF. CDR3 bases: TGTGCCACCAGTGATTTGAGGGGACCCACCGGGGAGCTGTTTTTT. The rearrangement joins TRBV24-1 to TRBJ2-2; the D gene could be TRBD1 or TRBD2 (5 bases each). Germline V CDR1 and CDR2: KGHDR, SFDVKD. Trimming cost V 0 bases and J 4 bases, with 8 bases left between them. This CDR3 has 15 residues.

This clonotype was detected only once. The chain recombines TRBV6-2 or TRBV6-3 with TRBJ2-1; 7 bases agree with TRBD1. The V gene end was trimmed by 6 bases and the J gene end by 8 bases; junction bases not matched to a gene: 13. Germline-derived CDR1 and CDR2 are MNHEY and SVGEGT. This CDR3 spans 15 amino acids. The CDR3 DNA is TGTGCCAGCAGCCCAAACAGGGGAGACATGGATGAGCAGTTCTTC. Translated, it gives CASSPNRGDMDEQFF.

The V call is TRBV19, the J call TRBJ2-6; unclear D gene. The V gene's germline CDR1 is LNHDA and CDR2 SQIVND (reference sequence). This CDR3 has 15 amino acids. V lost 7 bases to trimming and J lost 5 bases, with 15 bases between them. The CDR3 is CASTAEAIRANVLTF. As DNA, the CDR3 is TGTGCCAGTACCGCGGAAGCGATCCGGGCCAACGTCCTGACTTTC.

Ten or more counts support this clonotype. The CDR3 protein is CASSYGASGGALQQTGELFF. The CDR3 coding sequence is TGTGCCAGCAGTTACGGGGCTAGCGGGGGGGCGTTGCAGCAAACCGGGGAGCTGTTTTTT. The rearrangement joins TRBV6-5 to TRBJ2-2; TRBD2 agrees at 12 bases. With 2 bases clipped from V and 5 bases from J, the junction kept 15 bases outside the gene matches. The CDR3 contains 20 residues. The V gene's germline CDR1 is MNHEY and CDR2 SVGAGI.

The chain is built from TRBV29-1 and TRBJ2-7; 9 nucleotides agree with TRBD2. CDR3 size: 17 residues. CDR1 and CDR2 (germline): SQVTM, ANQGSEA. V dropped 4 bases and J dropped 5; count of bases not matched to a gene: 18. This CDR3 is CSVVPDLPVAGVHEQYF. The DNA of the CDR3 is TGCAGCGTTGTACCAGACCTACCTGTAGCGGGAGTCCACGAGCAGTACTTC.

This clonotype was recorded at least ten times. The chain employs TRBV4-2 and TRBJ1-5; no firm D call. Germline V gene data show CDR1 as LGHNA and CDR2 as YNFKEQ. The CDR3 extends over 17 amino acids. Trimming took 0 bases from V and 0 from J, leaving 12 bases between them. The chain's CDR3 is CASSQDFGSHSNQPQHF. Written as DNA, the CDR3 is TGTGCCAGCAGCCAAGATTTTGGGTCTCATAGCAATCAGCCCCAGCATTTT.

In this sample, this clonotype turned up many times. The chain combines TRBV7-3 with TRBJ2-3; D may be TRBD1 (7 bases). Germline V gives CDR1 SGHTA, CDR2 FQGTGA. V lost 5 bases and J 5 bases, leaving 17 bases between the germline ends. This CDR3 has 15 amino acids. CDR3 amino acids: CASSPSRQGGDTQYF. The CDR3 DNA is TGTGCCAGCAGCCCTAGCCGACAGGGAGGAGATACGCAGTATTTT.

The table lists this clonotype with many counts. This chain uses TRBV20-1 with TRBJ2-3; the D is unclear. CDR1 DFQATT and CDR2 SNEGSKA come from the germline V gene (reference sequence). CDR3 length: 11 amino acids. With 3 bases removed from V and 5 bases from J, the gap between germline ends came to 6 bases. The CDR3 reads CSARVGDTQYF. CDR3 bases: TGCAGTGCTAGGGTCGGAGATACGCAGTATTTT.

The chain joins TRBV5-4 to TRBJ2-5; D is unresolved. The V end was cut by 1 base, the J end by 1 base, with 8 bases between. The CDR3 runs to 14 residues. Germline lookup yields CDR1 SGHNT and CDR2 YYREEE (reference sequence). The CDR3 region has the DNA TGTGCCAGCAGCTTGTGGGCAGCCCAAGAGACCCAGTACTTC. Its translation: CASSLWAAQETQYF.

This clonotype ranks as medium-sized (0.01 to 0.1%). The chain employs TRBV29-1 and TRBJ1-2; D perhaps matches TRBD1 (6 bases). CDR1 and CDR2 from the germline V gene are SQVTM and ANQGSEA. The CDR3 is 14 amino acids. Between the trimmed V and J ends, which lost 3 bases and 2 bases, there was a span of 13 bases. The CDR3 DNA reads TGCAGCGTTGATGCCCCCCAGGGGAACTATGGCTACACCTTC. It translates to CSVDAPQGNYGYTF. Full variable domain (remainder filled in from reference TRBV29-1 and TRBJ1-2): SAVISQKPSRDICQRGTSLTIQCQVDSQVTMMFWYRQQPGQSLTLIATANQGSEATYESGFVIDKFPISRPNLTFSTLTVSNMSPEDSSIYLCSVDAPQGNYGYTFGSGTRLTVV.

The V gene is TRBV5-4, the J gene TRBJ2-7, with D possibly being TRBD1 or TRBD2 (5 bases each). The CDR3 is 15 amino acids. Germline assignment: CDR1 SGHNT and CDR2 YYREEE (reference sequence). Trimming cost V 4 bases and J 6 bases, with 20 bases left between them. The CDR3 spells CASSEGPPPTTEQYF. In DNA form, the CDR3 reads TGTGCCAGCAGCGAGGGACCACCCCCTACCACCGAGCAGTACTTC.

This clonotype has at least ten counts. The chain links TRBV29-1 to TRBJ2-7, with D perhaps matching TRBD2 (6 bases). Germline V gene lookup returns CDR1 SQVTM and CDR2 ANQGSEA. The germline V and J ends were trimmed by 3 bases and 3 bases, with 24 bases remaining between them. The CDR3 is made up of 17 amino acids. This chain's CDR3 is CSVECTFSGAGSYEQYF. Written as DNA, the CDR3 is TGCAGCGTTGAGTGTACGTTTTCTGGCGCGGGGAGCTACGAGCAGTACTTC.